This T cell receptor beta chain was captured by sequencing in a study of cytomegalovirus exposure and HLA in healthy donors. Germline-derived CDR1 and CDR2 are SGHTA and FQGTGA. The CDR3 is 14 amino acids. Trimming took off 0 bases at V and 4 bases at J, with 9 bases between the two ends. 60 Vbeta and 13 Jbeta primers were used in PCR. The data were produced by immunoSEQ multiplex PCR, yet TCRdb's version contains in-frame clones alone and is incomplete. The sample has about 180,000 clones, over 75% seen once. Sequenced input: PBMCs. This sequence was found in a woman aged 25 to 39 in good health and CMV-seronegative. The gene calls are TRBV7-3 and TRBJ1-1, with a possible D match to TRBD1 (6 bases). CDR3 nucleotides: TGTGCCAGCAGCTTAACTCCCAGGGGCACTGAAGCTTTCTTT. Amino acids: CASSLTPRGTEAFF.